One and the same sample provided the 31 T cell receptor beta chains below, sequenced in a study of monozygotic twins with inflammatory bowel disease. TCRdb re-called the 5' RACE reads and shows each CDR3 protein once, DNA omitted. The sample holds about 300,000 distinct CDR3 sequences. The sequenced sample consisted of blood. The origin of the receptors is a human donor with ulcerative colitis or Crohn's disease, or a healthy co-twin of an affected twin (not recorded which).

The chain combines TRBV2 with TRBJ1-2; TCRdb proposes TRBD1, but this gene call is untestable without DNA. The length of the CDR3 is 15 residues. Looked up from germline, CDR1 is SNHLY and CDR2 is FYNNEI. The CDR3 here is CASSWGAGPTYGYTF.

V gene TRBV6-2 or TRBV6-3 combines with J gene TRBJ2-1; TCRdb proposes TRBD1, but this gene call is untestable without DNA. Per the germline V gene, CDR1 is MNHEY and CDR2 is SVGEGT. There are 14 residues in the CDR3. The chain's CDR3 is CAAGGQRRYNEQFF.

CDR3 loop: CASSKPRGRFDIEQFF. The chain has TRBV6-2 or TRBV6-3 and TRBJ2-1; TCRdb outputs TRBD1, but without DNA this stays unchecked. Per the germline V gene, CDR1 is MNHEY and CDR2 is SVGEGT. The CDR3 has 16 residues.

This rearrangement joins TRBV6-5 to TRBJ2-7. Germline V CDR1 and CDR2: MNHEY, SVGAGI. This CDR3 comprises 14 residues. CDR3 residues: CASSLLGYSYEQYF.

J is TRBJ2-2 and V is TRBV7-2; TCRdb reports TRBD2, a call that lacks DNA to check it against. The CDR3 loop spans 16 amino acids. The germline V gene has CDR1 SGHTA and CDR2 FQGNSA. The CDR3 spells CASSHQTTERAGELFF. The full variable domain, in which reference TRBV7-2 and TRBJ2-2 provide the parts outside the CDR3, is GAGVSQSPSNKVTEKGKDVELRCDPISGHTALYWYRQSLGQGLEFLIYFQGNSAPDKSGLPSDRFSAERTGGSVSTLTIQRTQQEDSAVYLCASSHQTTERAGELFFGEGSRLTVL.

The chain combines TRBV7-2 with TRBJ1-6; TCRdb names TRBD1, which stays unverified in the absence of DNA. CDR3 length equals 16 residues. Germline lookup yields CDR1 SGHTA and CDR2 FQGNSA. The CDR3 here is CASRTGPQNLNSPLHF.

CDR3 protein: CASRLQGTGELFF. The genes are TRBV12-3 or TRBV12-4 and TRBJ2-2; as DNA is missing, the TRBD1 call by TCRdb cannot be tested. CDR3 length: 13 amino acids.

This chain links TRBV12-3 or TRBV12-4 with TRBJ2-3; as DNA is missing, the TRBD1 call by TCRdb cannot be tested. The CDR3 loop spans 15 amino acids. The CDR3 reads CASSRGPAVPDTQYF.

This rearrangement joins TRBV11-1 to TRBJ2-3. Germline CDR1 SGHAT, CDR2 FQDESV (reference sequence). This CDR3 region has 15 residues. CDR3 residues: CASSPNRGTTDTQYF.

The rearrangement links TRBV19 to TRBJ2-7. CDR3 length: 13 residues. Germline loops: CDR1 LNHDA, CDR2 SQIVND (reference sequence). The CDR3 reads CASSIGYPNEQYF.

The chain's CDR3 is CASSPRGGATGELFF. The V gene is TRBV6-1, the J gene TRBJ2-2; TCRdb's D gene call, TRBD1, goes unchecked for lack of DNA. The germline V gene has CDR1 MNHNS and CDR2 SASEGT. The CDR3 consists of 15 residues.

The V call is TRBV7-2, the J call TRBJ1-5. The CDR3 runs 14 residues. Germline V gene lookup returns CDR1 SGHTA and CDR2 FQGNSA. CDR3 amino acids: CASSLVASNQPQHF.

This CDR3 is CASSYLTGGFPDNSPLHF. The genes are TRBV6-5 and TRBJ1-6; TCRdb's D call, TRBD1, is unchecked because there is no DNA. Per the germline V gene, CDR1 is MNHEY and CDR2 is SVGAGI. The CDR3 has 18 residues.

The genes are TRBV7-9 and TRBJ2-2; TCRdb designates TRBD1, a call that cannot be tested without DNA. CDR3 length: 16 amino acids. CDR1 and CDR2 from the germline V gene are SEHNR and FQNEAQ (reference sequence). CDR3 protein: CASSSKTGVDTGELFF.

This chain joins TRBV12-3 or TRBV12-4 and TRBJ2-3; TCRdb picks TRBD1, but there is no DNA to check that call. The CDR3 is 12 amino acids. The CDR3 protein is CASRTQGHTQYF.

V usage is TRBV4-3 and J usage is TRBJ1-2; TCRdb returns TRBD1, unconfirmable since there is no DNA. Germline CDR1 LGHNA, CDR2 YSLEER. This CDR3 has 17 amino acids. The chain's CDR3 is CASSQGAPGQWGNGYTF.

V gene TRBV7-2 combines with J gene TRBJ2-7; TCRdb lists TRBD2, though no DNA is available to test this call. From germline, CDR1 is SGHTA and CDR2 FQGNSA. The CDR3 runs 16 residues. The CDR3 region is CASSLQPRTSSYEQYF.

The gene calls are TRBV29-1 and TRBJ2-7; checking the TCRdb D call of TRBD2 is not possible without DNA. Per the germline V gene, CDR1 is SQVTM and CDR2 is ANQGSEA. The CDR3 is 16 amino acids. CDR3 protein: CSAIGTSGGLAYEQYF.

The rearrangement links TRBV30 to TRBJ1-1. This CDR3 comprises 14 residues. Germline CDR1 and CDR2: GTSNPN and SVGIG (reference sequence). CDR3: CAWSVHRVRFEAFF.

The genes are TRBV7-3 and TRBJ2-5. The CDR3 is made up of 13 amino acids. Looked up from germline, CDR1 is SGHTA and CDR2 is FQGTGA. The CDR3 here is CASSRQVQETQYF.

The CDR3 here is CATSDRGGGWSEQFF. The V gene is TRBV24-1, the J gene TRBJ2-1; no DNA is available, so the TRBD1 call from TCRdb remains unchecked. CDR1 and CDR2 (germline): KGHDR, SFDVKD. The CDR3 consists of 15 residues.

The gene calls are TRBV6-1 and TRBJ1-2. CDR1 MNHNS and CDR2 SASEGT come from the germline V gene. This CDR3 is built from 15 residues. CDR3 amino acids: CASKKWQMIGYGYTF.

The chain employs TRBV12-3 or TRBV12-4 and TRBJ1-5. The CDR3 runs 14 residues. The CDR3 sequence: CASRQEDGNQPQHF.

The CDR3 region is CASSRTSGRSYGTDTQYF. The chain employs TRBV27 and TRBJ2-3; the TCRdb call, TRBD2, lacks DNA for checking. CDR1 is MNHEY and CDR2 is SMNVEV in the germline V gene (reference sequence). The CDR3 sequence is 18 residues long.

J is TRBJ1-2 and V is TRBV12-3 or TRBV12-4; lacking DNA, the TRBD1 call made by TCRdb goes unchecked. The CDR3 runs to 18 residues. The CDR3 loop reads CASSPGTGQGLFHYGYTF.

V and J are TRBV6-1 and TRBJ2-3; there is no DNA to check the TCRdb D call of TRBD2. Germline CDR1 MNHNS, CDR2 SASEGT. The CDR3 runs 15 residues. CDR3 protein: CASSPGLADRDTQYF.

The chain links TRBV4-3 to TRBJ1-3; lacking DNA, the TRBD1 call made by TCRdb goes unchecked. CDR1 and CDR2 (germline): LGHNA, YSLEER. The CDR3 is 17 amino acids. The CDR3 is CASSQDTGGAYGNTIYF.

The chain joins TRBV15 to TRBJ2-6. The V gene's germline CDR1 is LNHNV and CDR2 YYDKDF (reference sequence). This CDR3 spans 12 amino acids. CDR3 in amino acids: CATSTGANVLTF.

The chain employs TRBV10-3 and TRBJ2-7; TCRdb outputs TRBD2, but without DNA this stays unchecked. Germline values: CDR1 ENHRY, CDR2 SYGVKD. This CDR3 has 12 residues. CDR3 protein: CAISGREAEQYF.

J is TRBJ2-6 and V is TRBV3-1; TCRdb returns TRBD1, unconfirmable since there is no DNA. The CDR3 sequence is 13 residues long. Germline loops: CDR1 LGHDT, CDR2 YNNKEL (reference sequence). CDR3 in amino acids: CASSQGQLKFLTF.

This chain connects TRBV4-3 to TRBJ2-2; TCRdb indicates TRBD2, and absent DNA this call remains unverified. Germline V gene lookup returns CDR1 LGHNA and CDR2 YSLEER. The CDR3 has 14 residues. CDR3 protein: CASSQERGTGELFF.